This T cell receptor (beta chain) is drawn from a study of shared clonotypes between healthy human individuals. Produced via immunoSEQ multiplex PCR; TCRdb's table is partial and in-frame only. The table has about 380,000 clones, 90% to 97% seen once. V was cut by 3 bases and J by 7 bases, with 9 bases left in between. CDR1 is SGHVS and CDR2 is FNYEAQ in the germline V gene. The CDR3 runs 12 residues. The sample comprised memory CD8+ T cells sorted from blood. Noted subset: CD45RO+ cells pooled with CCR7-negative TemRA cells. J is TRBJ2-5 and V is TRBV7-6, with D possibly matching TRBD2 (6 bases). This clonotype was obtained from a young man in good health. In nucleotides, the CDR3 is TGTGCCAGCAGCTTGGGGGGAGGGACCCAGTACTTC. It translates to CASSLGGGTQYF.